These 21 T cell receptor beta chains originate from one sample sequenced in a study of Graves' ophthalmopathy and Graves' hyperthyroidism. Using RNA transcripts, the TCR beta CDR3 regions were amplified. In the first round, RT-PCR was carried out with HTBI primers, and a multiplex PCR formed the second round. TCRdb itself ran the multiplex PCR reads through MiXCR, one entry per CDR3 protein. Altogether around 520,000 distinct CDR3 sequences are present, roughly 39% being singletons, with the ten largest covering around 4%. Sequenced sample: peripheral blood or thyroid tissue (not recorded which). All receptors come from an adult man with Graves' hyperthyroidism.

The genes are TRBV7-9 and TRBJ2-7; the D is unclear. The germline V and J ends were trimmed by 6 bases and 1 base, with 16 bases remaining between them. The CDR3 loop spans 15 amino acids. Germline CDR1 SEHNR, CDR2 FQNEAQ (reference sequence). CDR3 sequence: CASRDGTLVSYEQYF. The CDR3 region has the DNA TGTGCCAGCAGGGACGGCACCCTAGTGTCCTACGAGCAGTACTTC.

The chain links TRBV7-4 to TRBJ1-4; D gene unclear. The CDR3 runs 17 residues. CDR1 is SGHVT and CDR2 is SQSDAQ in the germline V gene. V lost 6 bases and J lost 3, with 20 bases in between. The CDR3 nucleotides read TGTGCCAGCAGGGGGAAGATCACGGACGCCCCTAATGAAAAACTGTTTTTT. The encoded protein is CASRGKITDAPNEKLFF. Combining the CDR3 with reference TRBV7-4 and TRBJ1-4 gives the whole variable domain GAGVSQSPRYKVAKRGRDVALRCDSISGHVTLYWYRQTLGQGSEVLTYSQSDAQRDKSGRPSGRFSAERPERSVSTLKIQRTEQGDSAVYLCASRGKITDAPNEKLFFGSGTQLSVL.

The chain recombines TRBV20-1 with TRBJ2-1; 10 bases match TRBD2. The CDR3 loop spans 16 amino acids. Germline trimming cut 3 bases from V and 1 base from J; bases unmatched to any gene: 6. Germline CDR1 DFQATT, CDR2 SNEGSKA (reference sequence). The CDR3 protein is CSASPPGLASYNEQFF. The CDR3 DNA follows: TGCAGTGCTAGTCCCCCGGGACTAGCGTCCTACAATGAGCAGTTCTTC.

Turning to this clonotype: Because the CDR3 is missing its conserved closing phenylalanine or tryptophan, this is likely a read error. The DNA is omitted, as the CDR3 cannot be located on it reliably, and the CDR3 follows TCRdb's listing. The chain recombines TRBV12-3 or TRBV12-4 with TRBJ1-6; the DNA was not used to check the table's D call, TRBD1. Ends included, the CDR3 has 11 residues. This CDR3 reads CASTTEDIPNY.

This clonotype appeared a single time. This clone may be a read error of a much larger clone one base away. V and J are TRBV7-9 and TRBJ1-5; perhaps TRBD1 as D (6 bases). The germline CDR1 and CDR2 sequences are SEHNR and FQNEAQ (reference sequence). The CDR3 is 15 amino acids. In DNA, the CDR3 is TGTGTCAGCTCCACCGGGACATCTAGCAATCAGCCCCAGCATTTT. Translation: CVSSTGTSSNQPQHF.

This clonotype came up a few times. The chain combines TRBV3-1 with TRBJ1-1; 7 positions match TRBD1. V was pared by 6 bases and J by 6 bases, with 7 bases of the junction left unmatched. CDR1 LGHDT and CDR2 YNNKEL come from the germline V gene (reference sequence). The CDR3 spans 13 residues. CDR3 sequence: CASSNLQGSEAFF. As DNA, the CDR3 is TGTGCCAGCAGTAACCTACAGGGGTCTGAAGCTTTCTTT.

The gene calls are TRBV24-1 and TRBJ2-1; perhaps TRBD2 as D (7 bases). This CDR3 spans 16 amino acids. Germline values: CDR1 KGHDR, CDR2 SFDVKD. Trimming removed 4 bases from V and 4 bases from J, with 16 bases in between. The CDR3 bases are TGTGCCACCAGTGAATGGGGGGGCGATGGGTACAATGAGCAGTTCTTC. Encoded protein: CATSEWGGDGYNEQFF.

This clonotype showed up many times. The V and J genes are TRBV7-8 and TRBJ1-4; TRBD1 agrees at 7 bases. The CDR3 is 15 residues long. J was trimmed by 0 bases and V by 3 bases; bases with no gene match: 1. The V gene's germline CDR1 is SGHVS and CDR2 FQNEAQ. The CDR3 spells CASSFRGSTNEKLFF. CDR3 nucleotide sequence: TGTGCCAGCAGCTTCAGGGGGTCAACTAATGAAAAACTGTTTTTT.

This clonotype was counted at least ten times. The chain recombines TRBV5-1 with TRBJ1-2; the match to TRBD1 covers 7 bases. Germline V lookup: CDR1 SGHRS, CDR2 YFSETQ. The trim removed 3 bases at V and 2 bases at J, leaving 7 bases unmatched. This CDR3 is 15 amino acids long. CDR3: CASSSRTGINYGYTF. The CDR3, as DNA: TGCGCCAGCAGCTCAAGGACAGGAATAAACTATGGCTACACCTTC.

This clonotype showed up just a few times. With a much larger clone just one base away, this may be a read error. The rearrangement joins TRBV2 to TRBJ2-5; 8 nucleotides line up with TRBD2. Germline-derived CDR1 and CDR2 are SNHLY and FYNNEI. This CDR3 spans 14 amino acids. Trimming at V came to 5 bases and at J to 1 base, leaving 3 bases not matched to a gene. The DNA for the CDR3 is TGTGCCAGCAGTAGACTAGCGACCCAAGAGACCCAGTACTTC. It specifies CASSRLATQETQYF.

This clonotype appeared many times. The chain employs TRBV5-8 and TRBJ1-2; unclear D gene. CDR3 length: 13 residues. Germline V gives CDR1 SGHTS, CDR2 YDEGEE. V was shortened by 2 bases and J by 8 bases, with 13 bases between the two germline ends. The CDR3 DNA follows: TGTGCCAGCAGCTTCCGGCTGGAGGCGGGCTACACCTTC. It is translated as CASSFRLEAGYTF. The whole variable domain, remainder taken from reference TRBV5-8 and TRBJ1-2, is EAGVTQSPTHLIKTRGQQATLRCSPISGHTSVYWYQQALGLGLQFLLWYDEGEERNRGNFPPRFSGRQFPNYSSELNVNALELEDSALYLCASSFRLEAGYTFGSGTRLTVV.

This clonotype was recorded at least ten times. The V and J genes are TRBV9 and TRBJ1-2; perhaps TRBD1 as D (5 bases). This CDR3 comprises 13 residues. V was shortened by 0 bases and J by 4 bases, with 7 bases between the two germline ends. Germline CDR1 and CDR2: SGDLS and YYNGEE. CDR3 coding DNA: TGTGCCAGCAGCGTAGAAGGGGCCTATGGCTACACCTTC. Translation gives CASSVEGAYGYTF.

This clonotype was seen only a few times. An end of the junction differs from the germline gene, which may be a read error. V gene TRBV5-1 combines with J gene TRBJ2-3, with D perhaps TRBD1 (5 bases). The CDR3 contains 13 residues. CDR1 is SGHRS, CDR2 YFSETQ, per germline. CDR3 region: CASSATAADTQYF. The CDR3 coding sequence is TGTGCCAGCAGCGCGACAGCCGCAGATACGCAGTATTTT.

The chain links TRBV6-5 to TRBJ2-2; D ambiguous. In germline, CDR1 is MNHEY, CDR2 SVGAGI. V shed 3 bases and J shed 0 bases, with 8 bases lying between them. The CDR3 totals 15 residues. CDR3: CASSYSLTNTGELFF. The CDR3 nucleotides read TGTGCCAGCAGTTATTCCCTGACGAACACCGGGGAGCTGTTTTTT.

This clonotype was seen repeatedly, ten times or more. V is TRBV12-3 or TRBV12-4 and J is TRBJ1-3; possible D gene TRBD1, 5 bases. The CDR3 has 16 amino acids. V was pared by 5 bases and J by 1 base, with 15 bases between. As DNA, the CDR3 is TGTGCCAGCAGTATAGGGACCGCAGAATCTGGAAACACCATATATTTT. Protein: CASSIGTAESGNTIYF.

Concerning this clonotype itself: A read error is likely, as this CDR3 ends without the conserved phenylalanine or tryptophan. The V gene is TRBV10-3, the J gene TRBJ2-7; D could derive from TRBD1 or TRBD2 (6 bases each). This CDR3 comprises 13 residues. CDR1 and CDR2 from the germline V gene are ENHRY and SYGVKD. This chain's CDR3 is CASSFRGLYEQYS. The CDR3 nucleotides are TGTGCCAGCAGTTTCCGGGGGCTGTACGAGCAGTACTCC.

This clonotype was observed at least ten times. The chain employs TRBV5-1 and TRBJ2-7; 8 bases are shared with TRBD2. Trimming at V came to 4 bases and at J to 1 base, leaving 10 bases not matched to a gene. The germline V gene encodes CDR1 SGHRS and CDR2 YFSETQ. The CDR3 spans 16 residues. The CDR3 DNA sequence: TGCGCCAGCAGCCTGGAGGTGACTAGCGTATCCTACGAGCAGTACTTC. Its translation is CASSLEVTSVSYEQYF.

Details on this clonotype: A much larger clone differs from this one at a single base, so this may be a read error. The CDR3 does not close with the conserved phenylalanine or tryptophan, likely indicating a read error. The DNA for the CDR3 is TGCGCCAGCAGCCAAGGACCGGGACAGGGGACCTACGAGCAGTACCTC. It is translated as CASSQGPGQGTYEQYL. The chain combines TRBV7-6 with TRBJ2-7, with TRBD1 identical over 10 bases. CDR3 length: 16 amino acids. Germline loops: CDR1 SGHVS, CDR2 FNYEAQ.

This clonotype was observed at least ten times. The chain is built from TRBV7-8 and TRBJ1-4; 7 nucleotides align to TRBD1. Germline V gene sequence: CDR1 SGHVS, CDR2 FQNEAQ. The CDR3 is 15 amino acids. Trimming at V came to 4 bases and at J to 4 bases, leaving 6 bases not matched to a gene. The CDR3 is CASSSQTGHNEKLFF. The CDR3 coding sequence is TGTGCCAGCAGCTCTCAGACAGGGCATAATGAAAAACTGTTTTTT.

There are many counts of this clonotype. This rearrangement joins TRBV19 to TRBJ2-7; maybe TRBD2 (6 bases). The V gene's germline CDR1 is LNHDA and CDR2 SQIVND (reference sequence). Trimming cost V 1 base and J 1 base, with 8 bases left between them. CDR3 length: 14 residues. Here the CDR3 reads CASSIVGGSYEQYF. The DNA for the CDR3 is TGTGCCAGTAGTATAGTGGGGGGATCCTACGAGCAGTACTTC.

This clonotype has ten or more counts. J is TRBJ2-7 and V is TRBV6-1, with D unclear. This CDR3 has 14 amino acids. Trimming removed 0 bases from V and 2 bases from J, with 8 bases in between. The germline gives CDR1 MNHNS, CDR2 SASEGT. The CDR3 sequence is CASSEAAATYEQYF. The CDR3 nucleotides are TGTGCCAGCAGTGAAGCCGCCGCAACCTACGAGCAGTACTTC.